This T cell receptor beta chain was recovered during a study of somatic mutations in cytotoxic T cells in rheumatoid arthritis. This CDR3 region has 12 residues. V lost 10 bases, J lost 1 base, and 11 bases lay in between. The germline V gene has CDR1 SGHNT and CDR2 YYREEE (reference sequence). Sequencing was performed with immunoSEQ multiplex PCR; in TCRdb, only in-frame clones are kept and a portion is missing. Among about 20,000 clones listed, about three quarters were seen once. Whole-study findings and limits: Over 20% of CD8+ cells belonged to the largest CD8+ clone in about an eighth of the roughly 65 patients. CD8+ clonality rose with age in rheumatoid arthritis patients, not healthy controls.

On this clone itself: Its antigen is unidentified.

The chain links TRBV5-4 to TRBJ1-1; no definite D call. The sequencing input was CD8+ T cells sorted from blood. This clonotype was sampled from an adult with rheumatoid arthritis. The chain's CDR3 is CAHIGENTEAFF. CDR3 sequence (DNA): TGTGCCCACATTGGGGAGAACACTGAAGCTTTCTTT.